These 25 T cell receptor beta chains were sequenced from one sample in a study of blood T cell repertoires in COVID-19. TCRdb's table, derived via immunoSEQ multiplex PCR, lists solely in-frame clones and lacks some. This sample yields 350,000 to 400,000 clones, of which 89% are seen a single time; about 1.8% belongs to the top ten. The sequenced sample was PBMCs or T cells enriched from blood (not recorded which). These receptors all come from a woman aged 25 to 45 who had recovered from COVID-19.

The V call is TRBV13, the J call TRBJ2-7; 13 bases fit TRBD2. Germline trimming cut 4 bases from V and 10 bases from J; bases unmatched to any gene: 7. The germline gives CDR1 PRHDT, CDR2 FYEKMQ (reference sequence). The CDR3 has 14 amino acids. The DNA for the CDR3 is TGTGCCAGCAGCTGGGGGACTAGCGGGAAGGATCAGTACTTC. This gives the protein CASSWGTSGKDQYF.

This clone was detected once. The rearrangement joins TRBV28 to TRBJ2-3; no reliable D call. The germline V gene has CDR1 MDHEN and CDR2 SYDVKM. With 7 bases removed from V and 8 bases from J, the gap between germline ends came to 16 bases. There are 13 residues in the CDR3. The CDR3 spells CASKPLAPGTQYF. CDR3 DNA: TGTGCCAGCAAGCCATTAGCCCCCGGTACGCAGTATTTT.

The genes are TRBV18 and TRBJ2-3; 7 bases map to TRBD1. Germline lookup yields CDR1 KGHSH and CDR2 LQKENI. J was trimmed by 3 bases and V by 0 bases; bases with no gene match: 12. CDR3 length: 18 amino acids. The CDR3 bases are TGTGCCAGCTCACCACCCGACGAGGGGGCGGTAGAAACAGATACGCAGTATTTT. It specifies CASSPPDEGAVETDTQYF.

This sequence joins TRBV24-1 and TRBJ1-1, with TRBD1 identical over 7 bases. This CDR3 region has 13 residues. J gave up 1 base and V 7 bases, and 2 bases lay outside the gene matches. CDR1 and CDR2 (germline): KGHDR, SFDVKD. The CDR3 here is CATSGTENTEAFF. CDR3 sequence (DNA): TGTGCCACCAGCGGGACAGAGAACACTGAAGCTTTCTTT.

There are a few counts of this clone. The chain joins TRBV6-5 to TRBJ1-2; 10 bases match TRBD1. Losses at the gene ends were 10 bases for V and 8 bases for J; bases not matched to a gene: 10. Germline CDR1 reads MNHEY; CDR2 reads SVGAGI. This CDR3 has 13 residues. The chain's CDR3 is CAITGQGMSGYTF. The CDR3 coding sequence is TGTGCCATTACGGGACAGGGGATGAGCGGCTACACCTTC.

The V gene is TRBV6-6, the J gene TRBJ1-1; tentative D call: TRBD1 (5 bases). The CDR3 covers 12 residues. Germline V gives CDR1 MNHNY, CDR2 SVGAGI (reference sequence). Trimming shortened V by 4 bases and J by 7 bases, and 10 bases separated the two germline ends. The CDR3: CASSWTQSEAFF. CDR3 in DNA: TGTGCCAGCAGTTGGACACAAAGTGAAGCTTTCTTT.

V and J are TRBV10-3 and TRBJ1-1, with 8 bases that match TRBD1. J gave up 4 bases and V 2 bases, and 9 bases lay outside the gene matches. Germline assignment: CDR1 ENHRY and CDR2 SYGVKD. This CDR3 spans 16 amino acids. This chain's CDR3 is CAISETLGQGGTEAFF. Written as DNA, the CDR3 is TGTGCCATCAGTGAGACTCTAGGACAGGGCGGCACTGAAGCTTTCTTT.

V usage is TRBV27 and J usage is TRBJ1-1, with D hard to call. Germline V gene lookup returns CDR1 MNHEY and CDR2 SMNVEV (reference sequence). V was shortened by 5 bases and J by 2 bases, with 15 bases between the two germline ends. The CDR3 covers 15 residues. The CDR3 DNA is TGTGCCAGCAGTACCCGGGATGGGGAAAACACTGAAGCTTTCTTT. It translates to CASSTRDGENTEAFF.

The chain has TRBV12-3 or TRBV12-4 and TRBJ1-2; D might be TRBD1 (5 bases). The CDR3 runs 12 residues. Trimming left V 6 bases short and J 7 bases short, with 12 bases between. CDR3 bases: TGTGCCAGCAGAGACCACGGGGGTGGCTACACCTTC. Translated, it gives CASRDHGGGYTF.

The gene calls are TRBV6-4 and TRBJ2-2; TRBD1 is a possible D gene (5 bases). The CDR3 totals 13 residues. Germline assignment: CDR1 MRHNA and CDR2 SNTAGT. Trimming pared 6 bases from V and 6 bases from J, leaving 11 bases between. CDR3 region: CASSKGPPGELFF. CDR3 nucleotides: TGTGCCAGCAGCAAGGGGCCCCCCGGGGAGCTGTTTTTT.

The rearrangement joins TRBV18 to TRBJ1-1; D unresolved. Per germline, CDR1 KGHSH and CDR2 LQKENI. The CDR3 length is 12 residues. Trimming removed 6 bases at V and 3 bases at J, with 8 bases between. The DNA of the CDR3 is TGTGCCAGCTCTCCGGACTACACTGAAGCTTTCTTT. It translates to CASSPDYTEAFF.

The V gene is TRBV18, the J gene TRBJ2-1; 7 bases map to TRBD1. Germline CDR1 is KGHSH and CDR2 is LQKENI. The CDR3 has 17 residues. V was pared by 0 bases and J by 0 bases, with 5 bases of the junction left unmatched. CDR3 bases: TGTGCCAGCTCACCACCCCGACAGGGTAACTCCTACAATGAGCAGTTCTTC. Its translation: CASSPPRQGNSYNEQFF.

This clone was recorded a few times. The rearrangement uses TRBV7-2 and TRBJ2-1, with D perhaps TRBD1 (7 bases). Germline V lookup: CDR1 SGHTA, CDR2 FQGNSA. V was shortened by 0 bases and J by 6 bases, with 27 bases between the two germline ends. The CDR3 length is 20 residues. The CDR3 sequence is CASSLAGRAGGIPRGNEQFF. In DNA, the CDR3 is TGTGCCAGCAGCTTAGCGGGGAGAGCAGGGGGGATACCCCGAGGCAATGAGCAGTTCTTC. The whole variable domain, filled in from reference TRBV7-2 and TRBJ2-1, reads GAGVSQSPSNKVTEKGKDVELRCDPISGHTALYWYRQSLGQGLEFLIYFQGNSAPDKSGLPSDRFSAERTGGSVSTLTIQRTQQEDSAVYLCASSLAGRAGGIPRGNEQFFGPGTRLTVL.

The V and J genes are TRBV19 and TRBJ2-3; 9 bases are a match to TRBD2. Germline values: CDR1 LNHDA, CDR2 SQIVND (reference sequence). The ends lost 7 bases at V and 0 bases at J; junction bases unmatched: 8. CDR3 length: 16 residues. The CDR3 DNA is TGTGCCAGTACTAAAGGGACTAGCCGAAGCACAGATACGCAGTATTTT. Translation gives CASTKGTSRSTDTQYF.

The chain joins TRBV18 to TRBJ1-5; D call uncertain. Germline lookup yields CDR1 KGHSH and CDR2 LQKENI. The ends were cut back, 4 bases at V and 9 bases at J, with 22 bases in the middle. The CDR3 loop spans 16 amino acids. CDR3 protein: CASSRSTGILEGPQHF. As DNA, the CDR3 is TGTGCCAGCTCACGCAGTACCGGGATCTTAGAGGGGCCCCAGCATTTT.

The V gene is TRBV30, the J gene TRBJ2-7; D is perhaps TRBD2 (5 bases). The germline gives CDR1 GTSNPN, CDR2 SVGIG (reference sequence). V was pared by 1 base and J by 4 bases, with 8 bases between. CDR3 length: 12 residues. In DNA form, the CDR3 reads TGTGCCTGGAGTGCGCGGGTTTACGAGCAGTACTTC. The encoded protein is CAWSARVYEQYF.

This clone has only one observation. The chain recombines TRBV3-1 (or the pseudogene TRBV3-2) with TRBJ1-6; unclear D gene. The CDR3 sequence is 15 residues long. CDR1 is LGHDT, CDR2 YNNKEL, per germline (reference sequence). V was shortened by 1 base and J by 6 bases, with 10 bases between the two germline ends. The CDR3 bases are TGTGCCAGCAGCCAAGGGGAGAGGAGTAATTCACCCCTCCACTTT. Protein sequence: CASSQGERSNSPLHF.

This clone appeared a few times. The chain has TRBV19 and TRBJ1-2; no clear D. V was clipped by 5 bases and J by 0 bases, with 19 bases between them. This CDR3 region has 17 residues. Germline assignment: CDR1 LNHDA and CDR2 SQIVND (reference sequence). The DNA of the CDR3 is TGTGCCAGTAGTTTCCGGGTCCTTTCCGGGACTAACTATGGCTACACCTTC. Encoded protein: CASSFRVLSGTNYGYTF. Combining the CDR3 with reference TRBV19 and TRBJ1-2 gives the whole variable domain DGGITQSPKYLFRKEGQNVTLSCEQNLNHDAMYWYRQDPGQGLRLIYYSQIVNDFQKGDIAEGYSVSREKKESFPLTVTSAQKNPTAFYLCASSFRVLSGTNYGYTFGSGTRLTVV.

The V gene is TRBV10-2, the J gene TRBJ1-3, with TRBD1 matching 8 bases. The ends lost 6 bases at V and 4 bases at J; junction bases unmatched: 8. The CDR3 extends over 15 amino acids. The germline CDR1 and CDR2 sequences are WSHSY and SAAADI. In nucleotides, the CDR3 is TGCGCCAGCAGACAGACAGGGGTGGAGGGAAACACCATATATTTT. Amino acid sequence: CASRQTGVEGNTIYF.

This clone was counted between two and nine times. This chain joins TRBV2 and TRBJ2-3; TRBD2 matches 7 bases. V lost 3 bases, J lost 1 base, and 4 bases stayed unmatched. Germline V lookup: CDR1 SNHLY, CDR2 FYNNEI. CDR3 length: 15 amino acids. The CDR3 loop is CASSESSGGTDTQYF. DNA for the CDR3: TGTGCCAGCAGTGAGTCTAGCGGTGGCACAGATACGCAGTATTTT. The full variable domain, its missing parts supplied by reference TRBV2 and TRBJ2-3, is EPEVTQTPSHQVTQMGQEVILRCVPISNHLYFYWYRQILGQKVEFLVSFYNNEISEKSEIFDDQFSVERPDGSNFTLKIRSTKLEDSAMYFCASSESSGGTDTQYFGPGTRLTVL.

CDR3 bases: TGTGCCAGCAGTCTGGACACTTCCCTTAACTATGGCTACACCTTC. It is translated as CASSLDTSLNYGYTF. The rearrangement joins TRBV6-4 to TRBJ1-2; D possibly corresponds to TRBD1 (5 bases). The CDR3 loop spans 15 amino acids. Looked up from germline, CDR1 is MRHNA and CDR2 is SNTAGT. Deletions cut 5 bases from V and 1 base from J, with 14 bases between.

The chain joins TRBV5-1 to TRBJ2-2, with 9 bases aligning to TRBD1. J lost 3 bases, V lost 6 bases, and 6 bases had no gene match. The germline gives CDR1 SGHRS, CDR2 YFSETQ. The CDR3 totals 15 residues. CDR3: CASTPGQGHTGELFF. CDR3 nucleotide sequence: TGCGCCAGCACCCCGGGACAGGGTCACACCGGGGAGCTGTTTTTT.

The rearrangement joins TRBV14 to TRBJ1-1; 8 bases are shared with TRBD1. The CDR3 is made up of 16 amino acids. Per germline, CDR1 SGHDN and CDR2 FVKESK. V lost 2 bases, J lost 7 bases, and 12 bases stayed unmatched. CDR3 sequence reads: CASSQYLGRGLGEAFF. In DNA form, the CDR3 reads TGTGCCAGCAGCCAATATCTCGGCAGGGGGCTTGGTGAAGCTTTCTTT. Full variable domain (missing parts from reference TRBV14 and TRBJ1-1): EAGVTQFPSHSVIEKGQTVTLRCDPISGHDNLYWYRRVMGKEIKFLLHFVKESKQDESGMPNNRFLAERTGGTYSTLKVQPAELEDSGVYFCASSQYLGRGLGEAFFGQGTRLTVV.

This sequence joins TRBV5-1 and TRBJ1-4, with D uncertain. The CDR3 contains 13 residues. The germline V and J ends were trimmed by 4 bases and 4 bases, with 8 bases remaining between them. Germline V gene data show CDR1 as SGHRS and CDR2 as YFSETQ. The CDR3 loop reads CASSDGVNEKLFF. In nucleotides, the CDR3 is TGCGCCAGCAGCGACGGAGTTAATGAAAAACTGTTTTTT. The whole variable domain, remainder taken from reference TRBV5-1 and TRBJ1-4, is KAGVTQTPRYLIKTRGQQVTLSCSPISGHRSVSWYQQTPGQGLQFLFEYFSETQRNKGNFPGRFSGRQFSNSRSEMNVSTLELGDSALYLCASSDGVNEKLFFGSGTQLSVL.

This chain uses TRBV5-1 with TRBJ2-1; D is possibly TRBD2 (6 bases). Germline V gene data show CDR1 as SGHRS and CDR2 as YFSETQ. The CDR3 consists of 14 residues. The V and J ends lost 0 bases and 9 bases respectively, with 13 bases between them. The CDR3 reads CASSLGGGVGEQFF. The CDR3 nucleotides are TGCGCCAGCAGCTTGGGAGGCGGGGTAGGTGAGCAGTTCTTC.